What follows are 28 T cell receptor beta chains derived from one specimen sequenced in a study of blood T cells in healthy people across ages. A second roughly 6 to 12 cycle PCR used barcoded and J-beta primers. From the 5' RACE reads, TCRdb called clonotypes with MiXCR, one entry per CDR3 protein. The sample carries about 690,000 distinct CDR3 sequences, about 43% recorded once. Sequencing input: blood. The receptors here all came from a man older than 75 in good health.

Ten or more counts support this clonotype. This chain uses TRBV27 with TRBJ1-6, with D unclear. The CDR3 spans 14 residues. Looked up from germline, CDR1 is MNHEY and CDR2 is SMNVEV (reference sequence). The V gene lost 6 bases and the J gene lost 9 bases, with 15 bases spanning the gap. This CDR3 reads CASRYATLGSPLHF. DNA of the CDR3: TGTGCCAGCAGATATGCTACTCTGGGTTCACCCCTCCACTTT.

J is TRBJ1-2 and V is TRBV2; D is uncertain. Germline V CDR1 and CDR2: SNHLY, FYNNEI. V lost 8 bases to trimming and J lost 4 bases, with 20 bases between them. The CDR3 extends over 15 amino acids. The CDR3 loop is CASCREREATYGYTF. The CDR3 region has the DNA TGTGCCAGCTGCCGGGAGAGGGAAGCTACCTATGGCTACACCTTC.

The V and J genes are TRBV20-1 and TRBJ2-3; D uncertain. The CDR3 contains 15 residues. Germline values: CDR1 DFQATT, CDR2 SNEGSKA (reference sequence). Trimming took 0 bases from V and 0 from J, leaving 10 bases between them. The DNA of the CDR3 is TGCAGTGCTAGAGAAGTTAGGCCTAGCACAGATACGCAGTATTTT. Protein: CSAREVRPSTDTQYF.

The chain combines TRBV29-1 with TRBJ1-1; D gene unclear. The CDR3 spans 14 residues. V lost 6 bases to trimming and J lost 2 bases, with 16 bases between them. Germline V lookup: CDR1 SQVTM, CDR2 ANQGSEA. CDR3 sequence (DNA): TGCAGCGTGTTGACAAGCTCCCCTAACACTGAAGCTTTCTTT. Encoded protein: CSVLTSSPNTEAFF.

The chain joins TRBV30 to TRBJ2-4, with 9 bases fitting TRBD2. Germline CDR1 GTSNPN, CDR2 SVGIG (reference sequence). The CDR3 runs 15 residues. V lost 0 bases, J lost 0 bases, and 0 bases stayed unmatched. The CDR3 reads CAWSVLAGAKNIQYF. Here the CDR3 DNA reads TGTGCCTGGAGTGTACTAGCGGGAGCCAAAAACATTCAGTACTTC.

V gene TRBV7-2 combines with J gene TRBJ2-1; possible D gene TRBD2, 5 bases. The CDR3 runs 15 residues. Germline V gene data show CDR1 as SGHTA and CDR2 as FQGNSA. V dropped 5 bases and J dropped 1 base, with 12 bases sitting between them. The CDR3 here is CASSPWTGSYNEQFF. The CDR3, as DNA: TGTGCCAGCAGCCCCTGGACTGGTTCCTACAATGAGCAGTTCTTC.

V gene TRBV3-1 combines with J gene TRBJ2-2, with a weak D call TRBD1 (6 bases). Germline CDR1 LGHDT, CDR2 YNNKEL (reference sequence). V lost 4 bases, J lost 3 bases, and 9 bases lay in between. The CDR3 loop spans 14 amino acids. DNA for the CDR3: TGTGCCAGCAGCCGACAGGTTCACACCGGGGAGCTGTTTTTT. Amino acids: CASSRQVHTGELFF.

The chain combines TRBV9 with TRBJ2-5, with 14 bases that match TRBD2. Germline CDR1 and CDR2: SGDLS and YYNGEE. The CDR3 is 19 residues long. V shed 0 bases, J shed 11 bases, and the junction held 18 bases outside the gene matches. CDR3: CASSVVGLAGGETYNEQYF. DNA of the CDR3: TGTGCCAGCAGCGTAGTCGGACTAGCGGGGGGTGAAACCTACAATGAGCAGTACTTC.

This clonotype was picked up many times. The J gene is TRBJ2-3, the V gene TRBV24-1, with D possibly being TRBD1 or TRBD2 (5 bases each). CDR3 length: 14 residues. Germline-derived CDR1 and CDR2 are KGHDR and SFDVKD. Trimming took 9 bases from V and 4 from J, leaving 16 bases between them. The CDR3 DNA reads TGTGCCACCCGGCCGGGGCAGATCTCAGATACGCAGTATTTT. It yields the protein CATRPGQISDTQYF.

The CDR3 nucleotides are TGCGCCAGCAGCTTGGCCTTGGGACGGACAGATACGCAGTATTTT. Residues: CASSLALGRTDTQYF. The V gene is TRBV5-1, the J gene TRBJ2-3, with D possibly being TRBD1 or TRBD2 (5 bases each). Trimming stripped 0 bases from V and 3 bases from J, with 11 bases between. CDR1 is SGHRS, CDR2 YFSETQ, per germline. The length of the CDR3 is 15 residues.

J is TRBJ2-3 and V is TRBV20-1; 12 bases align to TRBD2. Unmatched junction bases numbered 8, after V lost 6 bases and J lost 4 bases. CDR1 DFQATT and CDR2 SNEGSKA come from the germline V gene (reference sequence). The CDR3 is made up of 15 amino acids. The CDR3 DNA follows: TGCAGTGCACTTCTAGCGGGAGGGGTCCCAGATACGCAGTATTTT. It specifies CSALLAGGVPDTQYF.

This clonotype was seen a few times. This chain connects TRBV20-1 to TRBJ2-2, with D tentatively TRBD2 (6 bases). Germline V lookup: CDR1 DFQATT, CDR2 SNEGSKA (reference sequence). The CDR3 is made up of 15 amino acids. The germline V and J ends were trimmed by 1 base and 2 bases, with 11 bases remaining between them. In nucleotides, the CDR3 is TGCAGTGCTAGAGGATGGGAGGTTAACACCGGGGAGCTGTTTTTT. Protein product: CSARGWEVNTGELFF.

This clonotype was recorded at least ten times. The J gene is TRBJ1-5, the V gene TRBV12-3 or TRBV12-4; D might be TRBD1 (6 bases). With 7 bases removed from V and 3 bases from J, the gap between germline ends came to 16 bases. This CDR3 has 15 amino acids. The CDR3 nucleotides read TGTGCCAGCAAACCCGGGACAAGTAACAATCAGCCCCAGCATTTT. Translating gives CASKPGTSNNQPQHF.

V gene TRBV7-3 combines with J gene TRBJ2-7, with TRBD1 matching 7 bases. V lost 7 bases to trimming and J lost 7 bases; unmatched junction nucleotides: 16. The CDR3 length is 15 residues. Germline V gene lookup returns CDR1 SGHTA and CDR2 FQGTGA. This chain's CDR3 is CASNLLGQVYNEQYF. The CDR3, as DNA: TGTGCCAGCAACCTCCTTGGACAGGTCTACAATGAGCAGTACTTC. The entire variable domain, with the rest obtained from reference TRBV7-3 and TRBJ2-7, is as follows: GAGVSQTPSNKVTEKGKYVELRCDPISGHTALYWYRQSLGQGPEFLIYFQGTGAADDSGLPNDRFFAVRPEGSVSTLKIQRTERGDSAVYLCASNLLGQVYNEQYFGPGTRLTVT.

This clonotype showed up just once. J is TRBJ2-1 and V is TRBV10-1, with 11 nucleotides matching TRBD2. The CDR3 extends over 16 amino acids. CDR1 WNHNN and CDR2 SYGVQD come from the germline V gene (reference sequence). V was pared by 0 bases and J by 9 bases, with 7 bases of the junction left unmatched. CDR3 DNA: TGCGCCAGCAGTGAGTCGAAGACTAGCGGGATATCTGAGCAGTTCTTC. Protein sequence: CASSESKTSGISEQFF.

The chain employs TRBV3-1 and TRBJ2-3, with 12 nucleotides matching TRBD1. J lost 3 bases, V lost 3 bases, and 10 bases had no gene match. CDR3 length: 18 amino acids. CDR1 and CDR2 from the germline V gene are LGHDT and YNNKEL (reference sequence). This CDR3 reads CASSHSFRDRGQTDTQYF. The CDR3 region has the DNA TGTGCCAGCAGCCACTCCTTCCGGGACAGGGGGCAGACAGATACGCAGTATTTT.

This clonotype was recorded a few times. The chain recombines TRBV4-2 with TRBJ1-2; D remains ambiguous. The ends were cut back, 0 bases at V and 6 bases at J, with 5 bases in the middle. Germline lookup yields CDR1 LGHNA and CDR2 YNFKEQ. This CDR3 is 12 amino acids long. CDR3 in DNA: TGTGCCAGCAGCCAAGAGCACGATGGCTACACCTTC. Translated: CASSQEHDGYTF.

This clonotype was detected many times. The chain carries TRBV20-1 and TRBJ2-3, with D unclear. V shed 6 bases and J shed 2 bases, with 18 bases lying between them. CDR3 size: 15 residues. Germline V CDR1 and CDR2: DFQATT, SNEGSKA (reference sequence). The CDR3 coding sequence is TGCAGTGCCCCCCACAGCAGAATACACACAGATACGCAGTATTTT. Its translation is CSAPHSRIHTDTQYF.

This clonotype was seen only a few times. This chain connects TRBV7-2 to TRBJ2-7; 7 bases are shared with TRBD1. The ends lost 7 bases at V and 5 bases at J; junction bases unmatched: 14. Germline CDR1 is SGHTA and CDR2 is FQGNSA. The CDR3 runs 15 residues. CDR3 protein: CASTRDSPWTDEQYF. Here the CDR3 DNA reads TGTGCCAGCACCCGGGACAGCCCCTGGACGGACGAGCAGTACTTC. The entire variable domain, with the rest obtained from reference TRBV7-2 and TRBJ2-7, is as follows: GAGVSQSPSNKVTEKGKDVELRCDPISGHTALYWYRQSLGQGLEFLIYFQGNSAPDKSGLPSDRFSAERTGGSVSTLTIQRTQQEDSAVYLCASTRDSPWTDEQYFGPGTRLTVT.

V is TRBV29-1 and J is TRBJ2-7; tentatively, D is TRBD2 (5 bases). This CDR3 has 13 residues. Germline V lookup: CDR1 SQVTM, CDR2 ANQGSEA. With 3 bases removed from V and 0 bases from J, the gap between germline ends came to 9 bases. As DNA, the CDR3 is TGCAGCGTTGAGACCGAGGGCTCCTACGAGCAGTACTTC. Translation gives CSVETEGSYEQYF.

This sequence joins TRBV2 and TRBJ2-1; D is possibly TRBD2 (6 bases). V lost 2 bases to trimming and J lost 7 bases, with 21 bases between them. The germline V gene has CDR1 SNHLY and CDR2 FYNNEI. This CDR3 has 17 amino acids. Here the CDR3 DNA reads TGTGCCAGCAGTGAAATATCAGGACTACGATTCGGGAATGAGCAGTTCTTC. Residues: CASSEISGLRFGNEQFF.

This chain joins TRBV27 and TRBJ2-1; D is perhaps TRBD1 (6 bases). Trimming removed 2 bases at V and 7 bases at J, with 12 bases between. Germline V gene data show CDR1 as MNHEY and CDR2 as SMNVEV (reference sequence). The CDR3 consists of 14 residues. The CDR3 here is CASSLSSGENEQFF. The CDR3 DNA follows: TGTGCCAGCAGTTTAAGTTCAGGGGAGAATGAGCAGTTCTTC.

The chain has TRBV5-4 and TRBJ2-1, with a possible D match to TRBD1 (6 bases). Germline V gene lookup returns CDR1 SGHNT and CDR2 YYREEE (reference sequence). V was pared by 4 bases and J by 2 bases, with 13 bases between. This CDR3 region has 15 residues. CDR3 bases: TGTGCCAGCAGCACCTCAGGGGCCACCTACAATGAGCAGTTCTTC. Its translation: CASSTSGATYNEQFF.

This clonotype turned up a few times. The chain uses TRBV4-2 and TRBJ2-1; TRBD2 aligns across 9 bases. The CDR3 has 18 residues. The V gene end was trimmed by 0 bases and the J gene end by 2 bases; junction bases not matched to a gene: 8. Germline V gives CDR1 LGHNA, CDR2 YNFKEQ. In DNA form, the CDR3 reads TGTGCCAGCAGCCAAGATATCTCTAGCGGGACTACCTACAATGAGCAGTTCTTC. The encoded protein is CASSQDISSGTTYNEQFF.

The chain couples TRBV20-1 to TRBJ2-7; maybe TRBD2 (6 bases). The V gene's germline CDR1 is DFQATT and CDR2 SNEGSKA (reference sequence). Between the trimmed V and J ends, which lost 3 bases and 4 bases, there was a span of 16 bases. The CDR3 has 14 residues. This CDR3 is CSARGGLVSYEQYF. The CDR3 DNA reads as TGCAGTGCTAGGGGGGGACTTGTATCTTACGAGCAGTACTTC.

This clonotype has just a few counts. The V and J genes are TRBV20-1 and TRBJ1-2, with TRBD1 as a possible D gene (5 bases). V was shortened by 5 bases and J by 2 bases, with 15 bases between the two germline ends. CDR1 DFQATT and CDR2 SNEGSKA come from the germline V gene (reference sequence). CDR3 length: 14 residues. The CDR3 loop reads CSAEDTNSNYGYTF. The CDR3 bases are TGCAGTGCTGAGGACACAAACTCCAACTATGGCTACACCTTC.

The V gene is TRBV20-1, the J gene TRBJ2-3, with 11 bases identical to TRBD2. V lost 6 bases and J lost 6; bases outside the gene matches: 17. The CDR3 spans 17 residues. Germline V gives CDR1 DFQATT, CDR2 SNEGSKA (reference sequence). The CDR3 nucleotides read TGCAGTGCCCCAGGGGGGAGTAGCGGGGGGGCCCTTGATACGCAGTATTTT. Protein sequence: CSAPGGSSGGALDTQYF.

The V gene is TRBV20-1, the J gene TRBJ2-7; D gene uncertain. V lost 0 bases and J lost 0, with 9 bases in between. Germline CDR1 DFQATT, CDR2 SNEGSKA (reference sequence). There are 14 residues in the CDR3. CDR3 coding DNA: TGCAGTGCTAGAGATGGTCCCACCTCCTACGAGCAGTACTTC. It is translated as CSARDGPTSYEQYF.